This T cell receptor (beta chain) was observed in a study of OX40 agonist ivuxolimab in advanced cancers. Across the whole study: Participants averaged 60 years of age (range roughly 23 to 90) and were less than 85% male.

The assay was immunoSEQ multiplex PCR, and TCRdb's table has in-frame clones only and misses some. The sample yields about 38,000 clones, 80% seen once. Per the germline V gene, CDR1 is MNHNS and CDR2 is SASEGT. After removal of 6 bases from V and 7 bases from J, the junction contained 7 bases not matched to a gene. This CDR3 has 15 residues. The sequence was collected from an adult with an advanced solid tumor such as melanoma, head and neck, liver or kidney cancer. V gene TRBV6-1 combines with J gene TRBJ2-3; 13 nucleotides line up with TRBD2. The specimen comprised CD4+ or CD8+ T cells sorted from blood, sampled in a trial of the OX40 agonist ivuxolimab. CDR3 loop: CASRLRTSGSNTQYF. The CDR3 DNA reads as TGTGCCAGCAGACTCCGGACTAGCGGGAGTAATACGCAGTATTTT.